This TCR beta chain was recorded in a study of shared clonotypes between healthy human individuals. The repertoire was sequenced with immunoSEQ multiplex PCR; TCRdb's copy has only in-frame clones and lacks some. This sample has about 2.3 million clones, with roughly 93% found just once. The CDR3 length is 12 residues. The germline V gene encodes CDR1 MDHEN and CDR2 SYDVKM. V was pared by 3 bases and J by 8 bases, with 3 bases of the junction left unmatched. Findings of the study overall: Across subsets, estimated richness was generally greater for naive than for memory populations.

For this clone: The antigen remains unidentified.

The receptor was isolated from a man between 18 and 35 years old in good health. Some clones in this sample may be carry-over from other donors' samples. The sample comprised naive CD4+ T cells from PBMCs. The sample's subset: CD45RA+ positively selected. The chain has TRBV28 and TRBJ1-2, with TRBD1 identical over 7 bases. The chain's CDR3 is CASSLGQRGYTF. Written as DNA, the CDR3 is TGTGCCAGCAGTTTGGGACAGAGGGGCTACACCTTC.